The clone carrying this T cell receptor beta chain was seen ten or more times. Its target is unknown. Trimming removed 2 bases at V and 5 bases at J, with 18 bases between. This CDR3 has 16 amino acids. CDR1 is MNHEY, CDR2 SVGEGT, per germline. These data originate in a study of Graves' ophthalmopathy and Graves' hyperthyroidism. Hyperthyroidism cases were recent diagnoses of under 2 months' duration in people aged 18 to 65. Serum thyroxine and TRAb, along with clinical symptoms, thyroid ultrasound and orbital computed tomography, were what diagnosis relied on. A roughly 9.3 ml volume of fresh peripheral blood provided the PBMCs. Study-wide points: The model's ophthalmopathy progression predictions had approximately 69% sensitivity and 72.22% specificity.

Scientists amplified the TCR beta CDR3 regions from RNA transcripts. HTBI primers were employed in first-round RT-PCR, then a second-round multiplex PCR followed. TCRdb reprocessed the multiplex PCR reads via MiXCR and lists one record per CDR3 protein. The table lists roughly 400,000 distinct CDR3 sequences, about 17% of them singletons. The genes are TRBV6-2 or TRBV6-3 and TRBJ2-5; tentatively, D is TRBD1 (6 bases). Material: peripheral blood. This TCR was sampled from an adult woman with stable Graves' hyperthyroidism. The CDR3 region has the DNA TGTGCCAGCAGTTACGACCCCCAGGGGTATGTGGAGACCCAGTACTTC. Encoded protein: CASSYDPQGYVETQYF.